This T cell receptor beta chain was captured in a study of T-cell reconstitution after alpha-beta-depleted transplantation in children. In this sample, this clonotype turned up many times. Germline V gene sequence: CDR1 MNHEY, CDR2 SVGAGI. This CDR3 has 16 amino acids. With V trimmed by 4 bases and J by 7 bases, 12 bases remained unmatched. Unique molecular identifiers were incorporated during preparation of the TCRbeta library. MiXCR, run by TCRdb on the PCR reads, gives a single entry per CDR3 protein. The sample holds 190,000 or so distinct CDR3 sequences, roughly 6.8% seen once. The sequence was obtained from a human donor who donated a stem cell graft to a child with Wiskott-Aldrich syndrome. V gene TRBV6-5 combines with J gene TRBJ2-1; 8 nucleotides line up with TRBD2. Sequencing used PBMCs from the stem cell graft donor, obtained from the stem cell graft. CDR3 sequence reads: CASSFPSGGYLNEQFF. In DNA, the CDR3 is TGTGCCAGCAGTTTTCCTTCGGGGGGGTATCTGAATGAGCAGTTCTTC.